Each of the 21 T cell receptor beta chains below was sequenced from the same sample in a study of T-cell memory formation after mild COVID-19. TCRdb processed the 5' RACE reads anew with MiXCR; each CDR3 protein has one entry. The table records about 250,000 distinct CDR3 sequences, 15% to 17% of them present only once. Source material: PBMCs or a T cell subset sorted from them (not recorded which). The receptors stem from an adult woman who had mild COVID-19 (a few samples of this study predate the infection). Cell type and time point are not known.

This clonotype was seen a handful of times. V and J are TRBV19 and TRBJ1-4, with TRBD1 matching 7 bases. Germline CDR1 LNHDA, CDR2 SQIVND (reference sequence). Losses at the gene ends were 3 bases for V and 4 bases for J; bases not matched to a gene: 5. The CDR3 has 15 amino acids. CDR3 DNA sequence: TGTGCCAGTAGTATGGCGGGACAGATTAATGAAAAACTGTTTTTT. Amino acids: CASSMAGQINEKLFF.

This clonotype was counted a few times. The chain employs TRBV11-2 and TRBJ2-1; TRBD2 is a possible D gene (5 bases). V was clipped by 0 bases and J by 6 bases, with 15 bases between them. CDR1 is SGHAT and CDR2 is FQNNGV in the germline V gene. The CDR3 covers 16 residues. The CDR3, as DNA: TGTGCCAGCAGCTTAGATCCTCGCCTCCGGGGCAATGAGCAGTTCTTC. Translated: CASSLDPRLRGNEQFF.

In this sample, this clonotype turned up many times. The CDR3 coding sequence is TGTGCCAGCAGCTTAGCGCGCTGGACTAGCGGGAGCGATGAGCAGTTCTTC. Its translation is CASSLARWTSGSDEQFF. The V gene is TRBV7-2, the J gene TRBJ2-1; TRBD2 matches 13 bases. CDR3 size: 17 residues. Germline lookup yields CDR1 SGHTA and CDR2 FQGNSA. The V gene end was trimmed by 0 bases and the J gene end by 8 bases; junction bases not matched to a gene: 7. Together with reference TRBV7-2 and TRBJ2-1, the CDR3 gives the full variable domain: GAGVSQSPSNKVTEKGKDVELRCDPISGHTALYWYRQSLGQGLEFLIYFQGNSAPDKSGLPSDRFSAERTGGSVSTLTIQRTQQEDSAVYLCASSLARWTSGSDEQFFGPGTRLTVL.

This chain links TRBV20-1 with TRBJ2-7; 9 positions agree with TRBD1. This CDR3 region has 16 residues. V was pared by 1 base and J by 0 bases, with 7 bases of the junction left unmatched. The germline V gene encodes CDR1 DFQATT and CDR2 SNEGSKA (reference sequence). CDR3 sequence reads: CSARVPYRGRSYEQYF. The CDR3 nucleotides read TGCAGTGCTAGAGTACCTTACAGGGGGCGCTCCTACGAGCAGTACTTC.

This clonotype turned up a few times. The V gene is TRBV2, the J gene TRBJ1-4, with D possibly TRBD1 on 5 matching bases. Deletions cut 6 bases from V and 3 bases from J, with 11 bases between. This CDR3 is built from 14 residues. Germline lookup yields CDR1 SNHLY and CDR2 FYNNEI. Written as DNA, the CDR3 is TGTGCCAGCAGAGTCGGGACGGCTAATGAAAAACTGTTTTTT. As protein: CASRVGTANEKLFF.

This clonotype was counted ten times or more. The rearrangement links TRBV24-1 to TRBJ2-1, with D uncertain. CDR1 is KGHDR, CDR2 SFDVKD, per germline. Trimming left V 5 bases short and J 5 bases short, with 3 bases between. The CDR3 sequence is 11 residues long. DNA for the CDR3: TGTGCCACCAGTGGGGACAATGAGCAGTTCTTC. Translated: CATSGDNEQFF.

This chain connects TRBV5-4 to TRBJ2-4, with 7 bases matching TRBD1. The trim removed 4 bases at V and 0 bases at J, leaving 1 base unmatched. The CDR3 consists of 14 residues. In germline, CDR1 is SGHNT, CDR2 YYREEE (reference sequence). CDR3 bases: TGTGCCAGCAGCCGACAGGGAGCCAAAAACATTCAGTACTTC. It is translated as CASSRQGAKNIQYF.

This clonotype was detected many times. The J gene is TRBJ1-1, the V gene TRBV3-1; D is ambiguous. V was shortened by 1 base and J by 1 base, with 4 bases between the two germline ends. Germline assignment: CDR1 LGHDT and CDR2 YNNKEL (reference sequence). This CDR3 comprises 13 residues. The CDR3 nucleotides read TGTGCCAGCAGCCAAGGGGGGAACACTGAAGCTTTCTTT. Translation gives CASSQGGNTEAFF.

The chain links TRBV7-9 to TRBJ2-2, with D tentatively TRBD1 (5 bases). The CDR3 is 12 amino acids. Germline loops: CDR1 SEHNR, CDR2 FQNEAQ (reference sequence). The DNA for the CDR3 is TGTGCTCACTCCCAGGGCACCGGGGAGCTGTTTTTT. Protein: CAHSQGTGELFF.

The J gene is TRBJ2-7, the V gene TRBV18, with no clear D. The germline V and J ends were trimmed by 3 bases and 1 base, with 10 bases remaining between them. The CDR3 length is 14 residues. CDR1 is KGHSH, CDR2 LQKENI, per germline. For the CDR3, the DNA is TGTGCCAGCTCACCTTCGACCGAATCCTACGAGCAGTACTTC. Protein product: CASSPSTESYEQYF.

This rearrangement joins TRBV19 to TRBJ2-3; the D is unclear. This CDR3 is built from 14 residues. From germline, CDR1 is LNHDA and CDR2 SQIVND (reference sequence). Deletions cut 7 bases from V and 0 bases from J, with 11 bases between. The DNA for the CDR3 is TGTGCCAGTAAGAACTCGCCTAGCACAGATACGCAGTATTTT. It codes for CASKNSPSTDTQYF.

The chain links TRBV7-3 to TRBJ2-1; D call uncertain. The CDR3 spans 13 residues. Trimming removed 5 bases from V and 8 bases from J, with 13 bases in between. Per germline, CDR1 SGHTA and CDR2 FQGTGA. As DNA, the CDR3 is TGTGCCAGCAGCCAGGTCCGGTCCGATGAGCAGTTCTTC. Translation gives CASSQVRSDEQFF.

The chain has TRBV6-6 and TRBJ1-5; TRBD1 matches at 7 bases. V dropped 5 bases and J dropped 1; count of bases not matched to a gene: 2. The CDR3 consists of 14 residues. The germline CDR1 and CDR2 sequences are MNHNY and SVGAGI (reference sequence). CDR3 sequence reads: CASSRQGSNQPQHF. The CDR3, as DNA: TGTGCCAGCAGTCGACAGGGAAGCAATCAGCCCCAGCATTTT.

This clonotype was counted between two and nine times. The chain couples TRBV12-3 or TRBV12-4 to TRBJ1-5, with a tentative D call TRBD1 (6 bases). This CDR3 is built from 14 residues. Trimming shortened V by 6 bases and J by 1 base, and 10 bases separated the two germline ends. This CDR3 is CASRYQGSNQPQHF. In nucleotides, the CDR3 is TGTGCCAGCAGATATCAGGGGAGCAATCAGCCCCAGCATTTT.

This clonotype has more than one count but fewer than ten. The genes are TRBV5-1 and TRBJ2-7; the D is unclear. This CDR3 is built from 14 residues. Between the trimmed V and J ends, which lost 1 base and 0 bases, there was a span of 8 bases. Germline lookup yields CDR1 SGHRS and CDR2 YFSETQ. CDR3 nucleotides: TGCGCCAGCAGCTTGTTGCTCGGCTCCTACGAGCAGTACTTC. The encoded protein is CASSLLLGSYEQYF.

The CDR3 protein is CASSLENYGYTF. The CDR3 nucleotides read TGTGCCAGCAGCTTAGAGAACTATGGCTACACCTTC. The chain is built from TRBV7-9 and TRBJ1-2; D not certain. This CDR3 is 12 amino acids long. Germline V gene data show CDR1 as SEHNR and CDR2 as FQNEAQ (reference sequence). With 1 base removed from V and 2 bases from J, the gap between germline ends came to 2 bases.

In this sample, this clonotype turned up a few times. The chain combines TRBV20-1 with TRBJ2-1, with a possible D match to TRBD2 (6 bases). Germline lookup yields CDR1 DFQATT and CDR2 SNEGSKA (reference sequence). The CDR3 runs to 17 residues. Trimming cost V 4 bases and J 8 bases, with 27 bases left between them. The DNA for the CDR3 is TGCAGTGCTACTCGGGGGAAGGCCTACATTTCATACGATGAGCAGTTCTTC. It encodes CSATRGKAYISYDEQFF.

This clonotype was seen only a few times. This CDR3 is CASSSRLASEQFF. The DNA of the CDR3 is TGTGCCAGCAGCTCCAGACTAGCATCCGAGCAGTTCTTC. The J gene is TRBJ2-1, the V gene TRBV7-2; 7 nucleotides agree with TRBD2. The CDR3 consists of 13 residues. J was trimmed by 10 bases and V by 4 bases; bases with no gene match: 7. The germline V gene encodes CDR1 SGHTA and CDR2 FQGNSA.

J is TRBJ2-3 and V is TRBV27, with TRBD2 identical over 14 bases. CDR1 is MNHEY, CDR2 SMNVEV, per germline (reference sequence). The V and J ends lost 5 bases and 1 base, in that order; junction bases with no gene match: 5. This CDR3 contains 17 residues. The CDR3 DNA follows: TGTGCCAGCAGTACCAGGACTAGCGGGAGGCGCACAGATACGCAGTATTTT. The encoded protein is CASSTRTSGRRTDTQYF.

The V gene is TRBV30, the J gene TRBJ1-1; TRBD1 matches at 7 bases. V lost 2 bases, J lost 11 bases, and 14 bases stayed unmatched. Germline lookup yields CDR1 GTSNPN and CDR2 SVGIG (reference sequence). The CDR3 has 14 residues. The CDR3 DNA reads as TGTGCCTGGAGTTCCGGACAGGCCCTGGCGTCCGCTTTCTTT. Translated: CAWSSGQALASAFF.

The chain has TRBV5-1 and TRBJ1-3; no firm D call. This CDR3 spans 16 amino acids. CDR1 and CDR2 (germline): SGHRS, YFSETQ. V dropped 4 bases and J dropped 9 bases, with 23 bases sitting between them. For the CDR3, the DNA is TGCGCCAGCAGCGGAGACGCGGGGTCACCCGTTACCACCATATATTTT. Translating gives CASSGDAGSPVTTIYF.